A single sample is the source of the 2 T cell receptor beta chains below, sequenced in a study of regulatory T cells in long-lasting Graves disease. Time point: persistent/refractory GD, antithyroid drugs over 5 years with positive TRAb. PBMCs were the source of the RNA used for TCR sequencing. The authors built TCR beta libraries using iRepertoire HTBI primers and Arm-PCR of CDR3 regions. TCRdb used MiXCR to reprocess the multiplex PCR reads, holding one entry per CDR3 protein. The sample holds around 510,000 distinct CDR3 sequences, roughly 20% seen once. The starting material was peripheral blood mononuclear cells (PBMCs), obtained when the disease was refractory, from a patient treated with antithyroid drugs. Receptor source: a female donor with Graves disease.

Note on this clonotype: A much larger clone differs by one base, so this may be a read error. This CDR3 is missing its conserved last phenylalanine or tryptophan, likely due to a read error. The rearrangement links TRBV29-1 to TRBJ2-4, with D perhaps TRBD2 (6 bases). Looked up from germline, CDR1 is SQVTM and CDR2 is ANQGSEA. The CDR3 contains 14 residues. The germline V and J ends were trimmed by 4 bases and 1 base, with 11 bases remaining between them. The CDR3: CSVGWGVAKNIQYL. CDR3 nucleotides: TGCAGCGTTGGCTGGGGGGTGGCCAAAAACATTCAGTACCTC.

There are many counts of this clonotype. The chain recombines TRBV6-2 or TRBV6-3 with TRBJ1-1, with a possible D match to TRBD1 (5 bases). The CDR3 sequence is 15 residues long. Trimming shortened V by 4 bases and J by 1 base, and 13 bases separated the two germline ends. From germline, CDR1 is MNHEY and CDR2 SVGEGT. This CDR3 is CASSLGRGPNTEAFF. As DNA, the CDR3 is TGTGCCAGCAGTTTGGGGCGGGGACCGAACACTGAAGCTTTCTTT.